The clone carrying this T cell receptor beta chain has ten or more counts. Its antigen is as yet unknown. J was trimmed by 3 bases and V by 4 bases; bases with no gene match: 6. Germline loops: CDR1 SNHLY, CDR2 FYNNEI. CDR3 length: 15 residues. Ophthalmopathy patients showed a Clinical Activity Score of at least 3, NOSPECS grade of at least 4 and duration under 3 months. Using 10 ml of fresh peripheral blood, PBMCs were prepared. The data were taken from a study of T cells in Graves' hyperthyroidism and ophthalmopathy. About the study: Before treatment of any kind, peripheral blood was taken at initial diagnosis.

Amplified TCR beta CDR3 regions came from RNA transcripts. Primed by the HTBI set, a first-round RT-PCR was run on the TCR CDR3. TCRdb analysed the multiplex PCR reads with MiXCR anew, one entry per CDR3 protein. The sample has roughly 350,000 distinct CDR3 sequences, roughly 15% seen once. Findings and caveats of the study: Most thyroid-expanded clonotypes above 0.001 were also found in blood.

V and J are TRBV2 and TRBJ2-7, with 10 bases that match TRBD1. The specimen sequenced was blood. The TCR comes from a woman aged 35 to 49 with Graves' ophthalmopathy. The CDR3 protein is CASSVGQGGFYEQYF. As DNA, the CDR3 is TGTGCCAGCAGTGTTGGACAGGGGGGGTTCTACGAGCAGTACTTC.